These T cell receptor beta chains were read from a single sample in a study of patients and donors after allogeneic stem cell transplantation. A single record per CDR3 protein comes from TCRdb applying MiXCR to the RT-PCR reads. Among some 92,000 distinct CDR3 sequences listed, roughly 52% were seen once. Source material: blood, either unsorted or a sorted T cell fraction (not recorded which). Every receptor here comes from a human donor who was either an allogeneic HSCT recipient or a stem cell or donor lymphocyte infusion donor (not recorded which). It is not recorded whose cells these are; they may come from a transplant donor. Each CDR3 is given with its conserved first and last residue. The order of the fields is clone size, V gene, D gene, J gene, CDR3 protein, CDR3 DNA. D genes are given only for firm matches. Where a row states a size, it is once, few, many or the class of an expanded clone; other rows omit it.

>.|TRBV7-9|.|TRBJ1-5
CASSLSDSGSAQHF
TGTGCCAGCAGCTTAAGTGACTCAGGGTCGGCCCAGCATTTT
>.|TRBV7-2|.|TRBJ2-3
CASSLGPAFEDTQYF
TGTGCCAGCAGCTTAGGTCCCGCGTTCGAGGATACGCAGTATTTT
>.|TRBV27|.|TRBJ1-5
CASSFIDSAGEPQHF
TGTGCCAGCAGTTTTATAGACAGCGCCGGGGAGCCCCAGCATTTT
>.|TRBV7-2|.|TRBJ1-1
CASSPIPGQNTEAFF
TGTGCCAGCAGCCCCATCCCCGGGCAGAACACTGAAGCTTTCTTT
>.|TRBV29-1|.|TRBJ1-1
CSVEDRLGARNTEAFF
TGCAGCGTTGAAGATCGCTTAGGAGCGAGGAACACTGAAGCTTTCTTT
>.|TRBV27|TRBD2|TRBJ2-7
CASSLKLAGDFPYEQYF
TGTGCCAGCAGTTTAAAGTTAGCGGGAGACTTTCCCTACGAGCAGTACTTC
>few|TRBV6-2/TRBV6-3|.|TRBJ1-2
CASSYPLGGDYGYTF
TGTGCCAGCAGTTACCCCCTCGGGGGCGACTATGGCTACACCTTC
>.|TRBV4-3|TRBD1|TRBJ1-2
CASSQNRGRDGYTF
TGCGCCAGCAGCCAAAACAGGGGAAGGGATGGCTACACCTTC
>.|TRBV12-3/TRBV12-4|TRBD1|TRBJ2-1
CASRGTGVFDEQFF
TGTGCCAGCAGGGGGACAGGGGTCTTCGATGAGCAGTTCTTC
>few|TRBV7-9|.|TRBJ1-4
CASSFGDEKLFF
TGTGCCAGCAGCTTCGGTGATGAAAAACTGTTTTTT
>.|TRBV10-3|.|TRBJ1-3
CAIRTDSGNTIYF
TGTGCCATTAGGACGGACTCTGGAAACACCATATATTTT
>.|TRBV4-1|TRBD2|TRBJ2-2
CASSQDQAGDTNTGELFF
TGCGCCAGCAGCCAAGATCAAGCGGGAGACACGAACACCGGGGAGCTGTTTTTT
>.|TRBV20-1|.|TRBJ1-2
CSATNPGAHGYTF
TGCAGTGCTACGAATCCGGGGGCGCATGGCTACACCTTC
>few|TRBV12-3/TRBV12-4|.|TRBJ1-6
CASSPPGMESPLHF
TGTGCCAGCAGTCCTCCCGGGATGGAATCACCCCTCCACTTT
>.|TRBV7-9|.|TRBJ1-3
CASSLEDLGNTIYF
TGTGCCAGCAGCTTAGAGGACCTTGGAAACACCATATATTTT
>.|TRBV6-2/TRBV6-3|.|TRBJ2-7
CASSPGHLTYEQYF
TGTGCCAGCAGTCCGGGACACCTAACCTACGAGCAGTACTTC
>.|TRBV28|TRBD1|TRBJ1-1
CAGKTGGGTEAFF
TGTGCCGGGAAGACAGGGGGCGGCACTGAAGCTTTCTTT
>few|TRBV4-1|TRBD1|TRBJ1-1
CASSQHLGTGNTEAFF
TGCGCCAGCAGCCAACACCTTGGGACAGGGAACACTGAAGCTTTCTTT
>.|TRBV18|.|TRBJ1-2
CASSSQGRTGYTF
TGTGCCAGCTCATCACAGGGTCGGACGGGCTACACCTTC
>.|TRBV12-3/TRBV12-4|TRBD1|TRBJ1-4
CASSLRTGGPQGEKLFF
TGTGCCAGCAGTTTACGGACAGGTGGACCCCAAGGTGAAAAACTGTTTTTT
>.|TRBV9|.|TRBJ2-5
CASSGGDWRRQETQYF
TGTGCCAGCAGCGGTGGTGATTGGAGGAGACAAGAGACCCAGTACTTC
>many|TRBV3-1|.|TRBJ1-3
CASSQDNANTIYF
TGTGCCAGCAGCCAAGATAATGCAAACACCATATATTTT
>few|TRBV10-3|.|TRBJ1-1
CAISVGNTEAFF
TGTGCCATCAGTGTCGGGAACACTGAAGCTTTCTTT
>once|TRBV28|.|TRBJ2-1
CATLAGTGTYEQFF
TGTGCCACCCTTGCCGGGACTGGAACTTATGAGCAGTTCTTC
>few|TRBV10-3|.|TRBJ1-2
CAISEMSAAPNYGYTF
TGTGCCATCAGTGAGATGTCGGCGGCCCCTAACTATGGCTACACCTTC
>few|TRBV7-8|.|TRBJ1-2
CASSPRDANYGYTF
TGTGCCAGCAGCCCGCGAGATGCTAACTATGGCTACACCTTC
>.|TRBV20-1|.|TRBJ1-2
CSAPQVWTVERFIYTF
TGCAGTGCTCCCCAAGTATGGACAGTAGAACGATTTATCTACACCTTC
>few|TRBV28|TRBD1|TRBJ1-6
CASSLMGTGVRNSPLHF
TGTGCCAGCAGTTTAATGGGGACAGGGGTGAGGAATTCACCCCTCCACTTT
>.|TRBV12-3/TRBV12-4|.|TRBJ1-1
CASSLSPRNEAFF
TGTGCCAGCAGTTTAAGCCCACGCAATGAAGCTTTCTTT
>.|TRBV12-3/TRBV12-4|.|TRBJ1-2
CASTFDGNYGYTF
TGTGCCAGTACCTTCGACGGTAACTATGGCTACACCTTC
>.|TRBV7-9|.|TRBJ2-6
CASSSTEYPQPGANVLTF
TGTGCCAGCAGCTCAACCGAATATCCCCAACCTGGGGCCAACGTCCTGACTTTC
>.|TRBV7-9|.|TRBJ1-1
CASSFPGRGSTEAFF
TGTGCCAGCAGCTTCCCCGGTAGAGGGAGCACTGAAGCTTTCTTT
>.|TRBV9|.|TRBJ2-3
CASSVETSLLDTQYF
TGTGCCAGCAGCGTCGAGACTAGTTTGTTAGATACGCAGTATTTT
>.|TRBV6-2/TRBV6-3|TRBD1|TRBJ1-5
CASSYSLRDRHF
TGTGCCAGCAGTTACTCCCTCCGGGACAGGCATTTT
>.|TRBV28|.|TRBJ1-1
CASSLPGPMNTEAFF
TGTGCCAGCAGTCTACCGGGACCCATGAACACTGAAGCTTTCTTT
>.|TRBV29-1|.|TRBJ2-7
CSVVTPDGGYEQYF
TGCAGCGTTGTAACCCCAGATGGGGGGTACGAGCAGTACTTC
>.|TRBV10-3|.|TRBJ1-4
CAISQGDNEKLFF
TGTGCCATCAGTCAGGGAGACAATGAAAAACTGTTTTTT
>.|TRBV10-3|.|TRBJ1-1
CAISVGGPTEAFF
TGTGCCATCAGTGTCGGGGGCCCCACTGAAGCTTTCTTT
>few|TRBV10-3|TRBD1|TRBJ1-2
CAIRAGTGKYGYTF
TGTGCCATCAGGGCCGGGACAGGAAAATATGGCTACACCTTC
>.|TRBV7-3|.|TRBJ1-1
CASSPQVNTEAFF
TGTGCCAGCAGCCCCCAAGTGAACACTGAAGCTTTCTTT
>once|TRBV18|.|TRBJ1-3
CASSDQGGFSGNTIYF
TGTGCCAGCTCCGACCAAGGGGGATTCTCTGGAAACACCATATATTTT
>.|TRBV10-2|.|TRBJ1-6
CASSERDPRAGSPLHF
TGCGCCAGCAGTGAGCGGGACCCTAGAGCAGGTTCACCCCTCCACTTT